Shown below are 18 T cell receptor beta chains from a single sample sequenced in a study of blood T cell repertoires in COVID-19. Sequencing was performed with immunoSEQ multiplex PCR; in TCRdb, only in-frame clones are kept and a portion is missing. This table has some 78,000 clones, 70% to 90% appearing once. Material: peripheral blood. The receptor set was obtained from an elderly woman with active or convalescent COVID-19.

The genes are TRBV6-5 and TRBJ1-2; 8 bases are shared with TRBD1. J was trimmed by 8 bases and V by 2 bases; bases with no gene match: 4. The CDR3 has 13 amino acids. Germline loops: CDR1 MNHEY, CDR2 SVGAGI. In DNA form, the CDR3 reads TGTGCCAGCAGTTACCAGGGGGCAGGAGGCTACACCTTC. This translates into CASSYQGAGGYTF.

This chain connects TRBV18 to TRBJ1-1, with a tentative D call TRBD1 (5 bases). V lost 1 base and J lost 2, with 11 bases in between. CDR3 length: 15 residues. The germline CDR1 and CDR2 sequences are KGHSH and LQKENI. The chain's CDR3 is CASSPLPDKNTEAFF. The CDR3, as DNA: TGTGCCAGCTCACCACTCCCGGACAAAAACACTGAAGCTTTCTTT.

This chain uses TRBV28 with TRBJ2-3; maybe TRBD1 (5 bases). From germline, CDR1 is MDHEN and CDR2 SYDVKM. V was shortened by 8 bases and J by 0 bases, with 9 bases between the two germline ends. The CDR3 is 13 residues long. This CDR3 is CASSQGSTDTQYF. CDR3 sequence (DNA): TGTGCCAGCTCCCAGGGTAGCACAGATACGCAGTATTTT.

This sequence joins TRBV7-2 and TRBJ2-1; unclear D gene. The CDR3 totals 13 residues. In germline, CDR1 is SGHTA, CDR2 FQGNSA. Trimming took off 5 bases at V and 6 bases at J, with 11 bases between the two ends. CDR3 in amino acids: CASSKSHGNEQFF. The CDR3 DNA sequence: TGTGCCAGCAGCAAGAGTCACGGCAATGAGCAGTTCTTC.

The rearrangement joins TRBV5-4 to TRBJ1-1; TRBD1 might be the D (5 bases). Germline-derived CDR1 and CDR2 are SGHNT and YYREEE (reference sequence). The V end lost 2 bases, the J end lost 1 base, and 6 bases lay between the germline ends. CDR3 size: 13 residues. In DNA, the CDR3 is TGTGCCAGCAGCTTAGACAGGAACACTGAAGCTTTCTTT. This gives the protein CASSLDRNTEAFF.

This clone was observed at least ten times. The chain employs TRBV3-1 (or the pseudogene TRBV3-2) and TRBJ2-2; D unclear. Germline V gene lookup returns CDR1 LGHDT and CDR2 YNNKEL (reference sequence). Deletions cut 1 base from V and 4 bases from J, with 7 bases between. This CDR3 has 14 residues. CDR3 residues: CASSQGISTGELFF. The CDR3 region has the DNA TGTGCCAGCAGCCAAGGAATTAGCACCGGGGAGCTGTTTTTT.

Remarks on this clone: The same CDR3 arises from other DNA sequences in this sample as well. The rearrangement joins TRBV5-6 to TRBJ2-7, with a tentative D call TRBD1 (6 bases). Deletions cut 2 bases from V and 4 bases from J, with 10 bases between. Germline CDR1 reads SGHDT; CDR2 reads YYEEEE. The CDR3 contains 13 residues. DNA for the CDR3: TGTGCCAGCAGCTTACAGGGCAGATACGAGCAGTACTTC. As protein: CASSLQGRYEQYF.

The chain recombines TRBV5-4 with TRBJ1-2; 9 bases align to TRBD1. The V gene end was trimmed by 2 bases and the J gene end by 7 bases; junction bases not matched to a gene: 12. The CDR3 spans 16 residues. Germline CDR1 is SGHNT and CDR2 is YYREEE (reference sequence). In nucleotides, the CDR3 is TGTGCCAGCAGCTTCGGACGACAGGGGGAAGTTGGTGGCTACACCTTC. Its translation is CASSFGRQGEVGGYTF. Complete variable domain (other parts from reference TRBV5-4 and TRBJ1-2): ETGVTQSPTHLIKTRGQQVTLRCSSQSGHNTVSWYQQALGQGPQFIFQYYREEENGRGNFPPRFSGLQFPNYSSELNVNALELDDSALYLCASSFGRQGEVGGYTFGSGTRLTVV.

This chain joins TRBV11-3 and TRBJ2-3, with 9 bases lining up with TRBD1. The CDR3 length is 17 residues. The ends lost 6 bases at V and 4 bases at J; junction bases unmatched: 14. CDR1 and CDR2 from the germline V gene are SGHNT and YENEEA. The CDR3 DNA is TGTGCCAGCAGTCCCGGGACAGGGAAGCCAGGGGCAGATACGCAGTATTTT. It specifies CASSPGTGKPGADTQYF.

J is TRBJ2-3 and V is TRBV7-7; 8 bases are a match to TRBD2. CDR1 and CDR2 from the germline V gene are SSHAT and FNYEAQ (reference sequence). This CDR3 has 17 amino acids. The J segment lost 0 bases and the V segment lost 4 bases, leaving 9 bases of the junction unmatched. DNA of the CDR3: TGTGCCAGCAGCTCTTCCAATAAGCGGGGGAGCACAGATACGCAGTATTTT. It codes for CASSSSNKRGSTDTQYF.

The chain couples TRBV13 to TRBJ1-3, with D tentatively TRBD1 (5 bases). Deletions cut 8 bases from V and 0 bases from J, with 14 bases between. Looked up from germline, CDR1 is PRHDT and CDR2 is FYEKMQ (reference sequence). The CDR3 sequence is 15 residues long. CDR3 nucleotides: TGTGCCAGCTTCCCCGCAGGGCCCTCTGGAAACACCATATATTTT. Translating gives CASFPAGPSGNTIYF.

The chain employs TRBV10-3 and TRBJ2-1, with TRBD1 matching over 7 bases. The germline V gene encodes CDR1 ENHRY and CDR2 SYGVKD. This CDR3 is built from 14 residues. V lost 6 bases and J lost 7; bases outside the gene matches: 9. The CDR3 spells CAIRITGVGNEQFF. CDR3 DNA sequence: TGTGCCATCAGGATCACAGGGGTAGGGAATGAGCAGTTCTTC.

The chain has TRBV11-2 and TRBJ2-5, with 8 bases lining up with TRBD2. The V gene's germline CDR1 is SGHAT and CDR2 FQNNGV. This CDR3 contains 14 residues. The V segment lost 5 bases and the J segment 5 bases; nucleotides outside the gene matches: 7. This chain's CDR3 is CASSVRVAGETQYF. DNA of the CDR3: TGTGCCAGCAGCGTGAGGGTAGCGGGGGAGACCCAGTACTTC. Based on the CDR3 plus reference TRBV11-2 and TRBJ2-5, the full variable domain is EAGVAQSPRYKIIEKRQSVAFWCNPISGHATLYWYQQILGQGPKLLIQFQNNGVVDDSQLPKDRFSAERLKGVDSTLKIQPAKLEDSAVYLCASSVRVAGETQYFGPGTRLLVL.

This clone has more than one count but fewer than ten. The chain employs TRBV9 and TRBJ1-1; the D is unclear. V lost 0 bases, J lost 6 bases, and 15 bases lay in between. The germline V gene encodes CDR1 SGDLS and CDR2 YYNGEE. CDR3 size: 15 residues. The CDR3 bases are TGTGCCAGCAGCGTAGGACCACCGGGGAGCGCTGAAGCTTTCTTT. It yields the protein CASSVGPPGSAEAFF.

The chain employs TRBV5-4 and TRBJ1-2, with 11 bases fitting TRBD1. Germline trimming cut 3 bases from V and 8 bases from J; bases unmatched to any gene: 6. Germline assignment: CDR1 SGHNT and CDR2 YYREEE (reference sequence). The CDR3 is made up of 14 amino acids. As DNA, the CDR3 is TGTGCCAGCAGCTCCGGACAGGGGGCAGGAGGCTACACCTTC. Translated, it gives CASSSGQGAGGYTF.

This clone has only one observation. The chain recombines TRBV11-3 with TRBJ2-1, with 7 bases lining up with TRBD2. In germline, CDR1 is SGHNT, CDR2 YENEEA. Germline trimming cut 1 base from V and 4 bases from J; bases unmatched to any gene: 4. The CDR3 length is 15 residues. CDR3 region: CASSLGTGGYNEQFF. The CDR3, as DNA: TGTGCCAGCAGCTTAGGGACGGGAGGTTACAATGAGCAGTTCTTC.

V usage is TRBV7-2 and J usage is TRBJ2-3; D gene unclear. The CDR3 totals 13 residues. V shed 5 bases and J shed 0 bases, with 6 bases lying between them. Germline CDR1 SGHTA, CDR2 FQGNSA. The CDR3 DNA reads TGTGCCAGCAGCGCGTCTAGCACAGATACGCAGTATTTT. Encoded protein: CASSASSTDTQYF.

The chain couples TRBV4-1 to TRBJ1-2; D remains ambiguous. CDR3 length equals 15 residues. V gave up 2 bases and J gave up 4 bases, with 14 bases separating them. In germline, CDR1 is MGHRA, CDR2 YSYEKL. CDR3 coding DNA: TGCGCCAGCAGCCAATCCTCGACTGACGTCTATGGCTACACCTTC. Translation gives CASSQSSTDVYGYTF.